The sequence of this T cell receptor (beta chain) was determined in a study of T cell responses to AZD1222 COVID-19 vaccine. The V gene end was trimmed by 3 bases and the J gene end by 2 bases; junction bases not matched to a gene: 4. The germline CDR1 and CDR2 sequences are MNHEY and SVGAGI. The CDR3 is 14 amino acids. Profiling relied on immunoSEQ multiplex PCR, and the TCRdb table lists in-frame clones only, not all of them. The profile shows approximately 170,000 clones, approximately 92% of them singletons. The J gene is TRBJ2-7, the V gene TRBV6-5; the match to TRBD2 covers 7 bases. The sequence derives from an adult in good health. The sequencing used peripheral blood, collected on day 0 of AZD1222 vaccination. The CDR3 here is CASSYRGSTYEQYF. CDR3 nucleotide sequence: TGTGCCAGCAGTTATCGCGGGAGCACCTACGAGCAGTACTTC.